This passage covers 17 T cell receptor beta chains from one sample sequenced in a study of cytomegalovirus exposure and HLA in healthy donors. Assay: immunoSEQ multiplex PCR; the TCRdb copy retains only in-frame clones and omits some. The repertoire holds 250,000 to 300,000 clones, with 86% as singletons. The sequenced sample was PBMCs. The receptor set was obtained from a woman aged 18-29 years in good health and CMV-seronegative.

The gene calls are TRBV29-1 and TRBJ1-3, with D tentatively TRBD1 (6 bases). Germline values: CDR1 SQVTM, CDR2 ANQGSEA. Trimming pared 4 bases from V and 0 bases from J, leaving 10 bases between. The CDR3 length is 14 residues. The CDR3 DNA is TGCAGCGTTGCCAGGGGAACCTCTGGAAACACCATATATTTT. Translation: CSVARGTSGNTIYF. Full variable domain (rest looked up from reference TRBV29-1 and TRBJ1-3): SAVISQKPSRDICQRGTSLTIQCQVDSQVTMMFWYRQQPGQSLTLIATANQGSEATYESGFVIDKFPISRPNLTFSTLTVSNMSPEDSSIYLCSVARGTSGNTIYFGEGSWLTVV.

V is TRBV11-2 and J is TRBJ2-1; TRBD2 is a possible D gene (6 bases). This CDR3 region has 15 residues. V shed 2 bases and J shed 3 bases, with 11 bases lying between them. From germline, CDR1 is SGHAT and CDR2 FQNNGV. Here the CDR3 DNA reads TGTGCCAGCAGCTTATGGCAGGGACTCTACAATGAGCAGTTCTTC. This encodes CASSLWQGLYNEQFF.

DNA of the CDR3: TGTGCCAGCACCCTGGGACTAGCTGTCTACGAGCAGTACTTC. It specifies CASTLGLAVYEQYF. This chain uses TRBV5-4 with TRBJ2-7; 9 nucleotides line up with TRBD2. J gave up 3 bases and V 6 bases, and 7 bases lay outside the gene matches. This CDR3 is 14 amino acids long. Germline V gene sequence: CDR1 SGHNT, CDR2 YYREEE (reference sequence).

The genes are TRBV4-3 and TRBJ1-2, with 10 bases identical to TRBD1. The V segment lost 0 bases and the J segment 9 bases; nucleotides outside the gene matches: 13. The germline gives CDR1 LGHNA, CDR2 YSLEER. The CDR3 has 17 residues. CDR3 DNA: TGCGCCAGCAGCCAAGAAAACGTTCGGGACAGGGGATTTCGCTACACCTTC. Protein sequence: CASSQENVRDRGFRYTF.

V gene TRBV5-3 combines with J gene TRBJ2-7; 8 positions agree with TRBD1. TRBV5-3 is known as an ORF, though its function is uncertain. Trimming at V came to 5 bases and at J to 5 bases, leaving 15 bases not matched to a gene. The CDR3 totals 16 residues. Here the CDR3 DNA reads TGTGCCAGAAGACTCCTGACAGGACAGGGAGCCCACGAGCAGTACTTC. Its protein is CARRLLTGQGAHEQYF.

The chain couples TRBV2 to TRBJ2-7; TRBD1 aligns across 7 bases. Trimming took 4 bases from V and 8 from J; bases not matched to a gene: 17. This CDR3 has 16 residues. Germline CDR1 and CDR2: SNHLY and FYNNEI. The CDR3 DNA follows: TGTGCCAGCAGTGGTATTACCCCGGGACAGTCTAAAAAGCAGTACTTC. Translating gives CASSGITPGQSKKQYF. The entire variable domain, with the rest obtained from reference TRBV2 and TRBJ2-7, is as follows: EPEVTQTPSHQVTQMGQEVILRCVPISNHLYFYWYRQILGQKVEFLVSFYNNEISEKSEIFDDQFSVERPDGSNFTLKIRSTKLEDSAMYFCASSGITPGQSKKQYFGPGTRLTVT.

The chain links TRBV18 to TRBJ1-2; TRBD1 matches at 7 bases. V was clipped by 3 bases and J by 3 bases; unmatched bases: 7. This CDR3 spans 15 amino acids. Germline V gene lookup returns CDR1 KGHSH and CDR2 LQKENI. Written as DNA, the CDR3 is TGTGCCAGCTCACCTGGGACAGTTAAAGACTATGGCTACACCTTC. Translated, it gives CASSPGTVKDYGYTF. Looking up the rest from reference TRBV18 and TRBJ1-2 gives the full variable domain: NAGVMQNPRHLVRRRGQEARLRCSPMKGHSHVYWYRQLPEEGLKFMVYLQKENIIDESGMPKERFSAEFPKEGPSILRIQQVVRGDSAAYFCASSPGTVKDYGYTFGSGTRLTVV.

This clone was recorded only once. The gene calls are TRBV10-3 and TRBJ1-5, with D hard to call. This CDR3 is 15 amino acids long. CDR1 is ENHRY and CDR2 is SYGVKD in the germline V gene. The ends were cut back, 4 bases at V and 1 base at J, with 11 bases in the middle. This CDR3 reads CAISGGGISNQPQHF. Written as DNA, the CDR3 is TGTGCCATCAGTGGGGGAGGGATAAGCAATCAGCCCCAGCATTTT.

The chain couples TRBV11-2 to TRBJ1-1; tentatively, D is TRBD1 (5 bases). V shed 6 bases and J shed 2 bases, with 13 bases lying between them. The CDR3 contains 14 residues. CDR1 is SGHAT and CDR2 is FQNNGV in the germline V gene. The CDR3 loop reads CASRAIRENTEAFF. In nucleotides, the CDR3 is TGTGCCAGCAGGGCTATCAGGGAAAACACTGAAGCTTTCTTT. Full variable domain (remainder filled in from reference TRBV11-2 and TRBJ1-1): EAGVAQSPRYKIIEKRQSVAFWCNPISGHATLYWYQQILGQGPKLLIQFQNNGVVDDSQLPKDRFSAERLKGVDSTLKIQPAKLEDSAVYLCASRAIRENTEAFFGQGTRLTVV.

This clone was detected only a few times. The chain couples TRBV6-4 to TRBJ2-6, with 7 nucleotides matching TRBD1. CDR3 length equals 16 residues. V lost 2 bases and J lost 2; bases outside the gene matches: 3. Per the germline V gene, CDR1 is MRHNA and CDR2 is SNTAGT. The CDR3 loop is CASSDTGAAGANVLTF. CDR3 DNA: TGTGCCAGCAGTGACACAGGGGCGGCTGGGGCCAACGTCCTGACTTTC.

This clone showed up just once. The V gene is TRBV19, the J gene TRBJ1-5, with D perhaps matching TRBD1 (6 bases). V was cut by 9 bases and J by 1 base, with 16 bases left in between. Germline V gene sequence: CDR1 LNHDA, CDR2 SQIVND (reference sequence). The CDR3 sequence is 15 residues long. The CDR3, as DNA: TGTGCCAGCATACAGGGATCCCCCAGCAATCAGCCCCAGCATTTT. Its translation: CASIQGSPSNQPQHF. Full variable domain (missing parts from reference TRBV19 and TRBJ1-5): DGGITQSPKYLFRKEGQNVTLSCEQNLNHDAMYWYRQDPGQGLRLIYYSQIVNDFQKGDIAEGYSVSREKKESFPLTVTSAQKNPTAFYLCASIQGSPSNQPQHFGDGTRLSIL.

This chain links TRBV5-1 with TRBJ1-1; unclear D gene. CDR3 length equals 15 residues. V was clipped by 2 bases and J by 3 bases, with 14 bases between them. CDR1 and CDR2 (germline): SGHRS, YFSETQ. The CDR3 coding sequence is TGCGCCAGCAGCTTCTATCGGTCTATAGACACTGAAGCTTTCTTT. Amino acids: CASSFYRSIDTEAFF.

The V and J genes are TRBV29-1 and TRBJ1-2; unclear D gene. V dropped 1 base and J dropped 3 bases, with 6 bases sitting between them. The CDR3 contains 12 residues. Germline V gives CDR1 SQVTM, CDR2 ANQGSEA. As DNA, the CDR3 is TGCAGCGTTGAAGGGCAGTACTATGGCTACACCTTC. It codes for CSVEGQYYGYTF.

V usage is TRBV19 and J usage is TRBJ1-1; D possibly corresponds to TRBD1 (6 bases). The CDR3 extends over 15 amino acids. CDR1 LNHDA and CDR2 SQIVND come from the germline V gene (reference sequence). Trimming took 3 bases from V and 1 from J, leaving 12 bases between them. DNA for the CDR3: TGTGCCAGTAGTATCTCCGGGACATCGAACACTGAAGCTTTCTTT. Translation gives CASSISGTSNTEAFF. The full variable domain, rest sourced from reference TRBV19 and TRBJ1-1, is DGGITQSPKYLFRKEGQNVTLSCEQNLNHDAMYWYRQDPGQGLRLIYYSQIVNDFQKGDIAEGYSVSREKKESFPLTVTSAQKNPTAFYLCASSISGTSNTEAFFGQGTRLTVV.

The chain recombines TRBV19 with TRBJ1-2; 12 bases are shared with TRBD1. Germline V gives CDR1 LNHDA, CDR2 SQIVND (reference sequence). The CDR3 has 15 residues. Unmatched junction bases numbered 5, after V lost 5 bases and J lost 4 bases. The CDR3 loop reads CASSAGQGAIYGYTF. CDR3 sequence (DNA): TGTGCCAGTAGTGCGGGACAGGGGGCAATCTATGGCTACACCTTC.

V is TRBV6-6 and J is TRBJ2-7; 10 positions match TRBD1. CDR3 length equals 14 residues. Germline loops: CDR1 MNHNY, CDR2 SVGAGI (reference sequence). With 7 bases clipped from V and 3 bases from J, the junction kept 6 bases outside the gene matches. CDR3 coding DNA: TGTGCCAGCACTACCGGGACAGGGGACTACGAGCAGTACTTC. The encoded protein is CASTTGTGDYEQYF.

This chain joins TRBV30 and TRBJ2-2; the match to TRBD2 covers 9 bases. This CDR3 comprises 15 residues. CDR1 and CDR2 from the germline V gene are GTSNPN and SVGIG (reference sequence). Trimming cost V 2 bases and J 3 bases; bases outside gene matches: 4. CDR3 sequence (DNA): TGTGCCTGGAGTCGAGCGGGGGGTGACACCGGGGAGCTGTTTTTT. This translates into CAWSRAGGDTGELFF.